A selection of T cell receptor beta chains follows, all from one sample in a study of cytomegalovirus exposure and HLA in healthy donors. Profiling relied on immunoSEQ multiplex PCR, and the TCRdb table lists in-frame clones only, not all of them. The sample contains some 200,000 clones, approximately 78% of which appear only once. Sequencing was done on a sample of PBMCs. The receptors shown here come from a woman aged 18-29 years in good health and CMV-seronegative. The CDR3 runs from the conserved cysteine through the conserved F or W. The D gene is left open where the match is weak. Part of the rows lack a size; the others show once, few, many or a class for expanded clones.

>TRBJ2-1|TRBD1|-|TRBV5-1
CASSLAGQGAHEQFF
TGCGCCAGCAGCTTGGCGGGACAGGGGGCGCATGAGCAGTTCTTC
>TRBJ1-1|-|-|TRBV29-1
CSVEDRVSEEAFF
TGCAGCGTTGAAGATCGAGTATCCGAGGAAGCTTTCTTT
>TRBJ2-7|-|-|TRBV18
CASSPGGGGEQYF
TGTGCCAGCTCCCCCGGGGGTGGCGGCGAGCAGTACTTC
>TRBJ2-5|TRBD1|-|TRBV7-6
CASSPGQEQETQYF
TGTGCCAGCAGCCCCGGACAGGAACAAGAGACCCAGTACTTC
>TRBJ2-3|TRBD1|-|TRBV23-1
CASSLTPGTGGPDTQYF
TGCGCCAGCAGTCTTACCCCCGGGACAGGGGGCCCAGATACGCAGTATTTT
>TRBJ2-5|TRBD1|-|TRBV30
CARDRGLETQYF
TGTGCCCGTGACAGGGGTTTGGAGACCCAGTACTTC
>TRBJ2-3|-|once|TRBV6-4
CASSDSWEAPLDTQYF
TGTGCCAGCAGTGACTCGTGGGAGGCCCCGCTAGATACGCAGTATTTT
>TRBJ1-2|-|-|TRBV19
CASTSSGTPPSNGYTF
TGTGCCAGTACCAGCTCCGGGACACCCCCAAGTAATGGCTACACCTTC
>TRBJ1-1|-|-|TRBV30
CAVGAITEAFF
TGTGCGGTGGGGGCTATCACTGAAGCTTTCTTT
>TRBJ2-5|TRBD2|few|TRBV5-1
CASSLEASGLPDNF
TGCGCCAGCAGCTTGGAGGCTAGCGGGCTACCGGATAACTTC
>TRBJ1-1|TRBD1|few|TRBV27
CASSLSPGTATVWAFF
TGTGCCAGCAGTTTATCTCCCGGGACAGCGACGGTGTGGGCTTTCTTT